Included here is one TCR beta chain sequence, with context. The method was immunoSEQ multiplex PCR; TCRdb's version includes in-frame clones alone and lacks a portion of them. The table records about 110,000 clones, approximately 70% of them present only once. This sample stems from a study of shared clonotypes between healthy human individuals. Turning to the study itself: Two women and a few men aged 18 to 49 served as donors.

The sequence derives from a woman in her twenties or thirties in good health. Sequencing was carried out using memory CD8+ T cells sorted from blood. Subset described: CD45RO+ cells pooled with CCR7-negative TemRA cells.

CDR3 residues: CSAYKRGRGPYTDTQYF. CDR3 sequence (DNA): TGCAGCGCCTATAAGAGGGGCAGGGGGCCGTACACAGATACGCAGTATTTT. The chain uses TRBV29-1 and TRBJ2-3; 8 bases map to TRBD1. J was trimmed by 2 bases and V by 7 bases; bases with no gene match: 17. This CDR3 comprises 17 residues. The germline V gene encodes CDR1 SQVTM and CDR2 ANQGSEA.